The sequence of this T cell receptor delta chain was determined in a study of Vδ1+ human thymocytes. Notes on the study in general: TRG sequences recurred across donors, whereas TRD sequences stayed essentially private. Thymic TRG and TRD repertoires appeared highly polyclonal. Despite high sort purity, approximately 20% of thymic T cell receptor delta sequences were Vdelta2.

Alphabeta T cells were depleted, then CD3+ Vdelta1+ Vdelta2- thymocytes were FACS-sorted. Purity of the sorted Vdelta1+ thymocytes ranged from 98% to 99.6%. This clone was counted a few times. The antigen is unknown. J was trimmed by 2 bases and V by 5 bases; bases with no gene match: 14. Germline-derived CDR1 and CDR2 are TSWWSYY and QGS. CDR3 size: 18 residues. Extracted RNA was reverse transcribed into cDNA. Pooled V-gene forward primers with one constant-region reverse primer generated the CDR3 amplicons by multiplex PCR. TCRdb re-analyzed the multiplex PCR reads via CATT. The sample includes 23,000 or so delta-chain clones, approximately 30% seen only once; the top ten take 1.5% to 2%.

This sequence joins TRDV1 and TRDJ1; 10 bases match TRDD3. What was sequenced was Vdelta1+ gamma-delta thymocytes from the thymus. The sample's subset: FACS-sorted CD3+ TCRalphabeta- TCRVdelta1+ TCRVdelta2- thymocytes. This TCR derives from a boy in the first two years of life who had congenital heart surgery. The CDR3 DNA reads TGTGCTCTTGGGCAGTCCCCACTACTGGGGGATGTGACCGATAAACTCATCTTT. It encodes CALGQSPLLGDVTDKLIF.